The rows below give T cell receptor beta chains drawn from one sample of a study of blood T cell repertoires in COVID-19. Some clones are missing from TCRdb's copy, which holds only in-frame ones; the method was immunoSEQ multiplex PCR. The repertoire consists of around 300,000 clones, with around 83% occurring once and the leading ten covering about 2.7%. The sequenced material came from peripheral blood. The receptors stem from a man aged 25 to 45 with active or convalescent COVID-19. The CDR3 runs from the conserved cysteine through the conserved F or W. The order of the fields is clone size, V gene, D gene, J gene, CDR3 protein, CDR3 DNA. A D gene is named only where the DNA matches it firmly. Clone size is given for some rows only: seen once, a few or many times, or a class if the clone is expanded.

>NA|TRBV6-5|NA|TRBJ2-5
CASRQGTGIQETQYF
TGTGCCAGCAGGCAAGGAACAGGGATCCAAGAGACCCAGTACTTC
>NA|TRBV15|NA|TRBJ1-2
CATSGLDSPFSNYGYTF
TGTGCCACCAGCGGCCTGGACAGTCCCTTTTCTAACTATGGCTACACCTTC
>once|TRBV15|TRBD2|TRBJ2-3
CATSRKTSGSTDTQYF
TGTGCCACCAGCAGGAAGACTAGCGGGAGCACAGATACGCAGTATTTT
>NA|TRBV29-1|TRBD1|TRBJ1-4
CSAEPWDRGLRGEKLFF
TGCAGCGCTGAACCCTGGGACAGGGGGCTGAGAGGTGAAAAACTGTTTTTT
>NA|TRBV9|TRBD1|TRBJ2-1
CASSGQGFYGLFF
TGTGCCAGCAGCGGACAGGGATTTTACGGCCTGTTCTTC
>NA|TRBV9|TRBD2|TRBJ2-3
CASSPWGGLTDTQYF
TGTGCCAGCAGCCCTTGGGGGGGTCTGACAGATACGCAGTATTTT
>NA|TRBV19|TRBD2|TRBJ2-2
CASSTTSGGTGELFF
TGTGCCAGTAGCACGACTAGCGGGGGCACCGGGGAGCTGTTTTTT
>NA|TRBV5-8|NA|TRBJ2-5
CASSFQGIDPQYF
TGTGCCAGCAGCTTTCAGGGGATCGACCCCCAGTACTTC
>NA|TRBV14|TRBD2|TRBJ2-1
CASSSGGLSYNEQFF
TGTGCCAGCAGCAGCGGGGGCCTCTCCTACAATGAGCAGTTCTTC
>NA|TRBV7-3|NA|TRBJ2-5
CASSLAPGHTGQETQYF
TGTGCCAGCAGCTTAGCCCCGGGACACACGGGGCAAGAGACCCAGTACTTC
>NA|TRBV28|NA|TRBJ1-2
CASSFTDSLYGYTF
TGTGCCAGCAGTTTTACCGACAGTCTCTATGGCTACACCTTC
>NA|TRBV7-2|NA|TRBJ2-2
CASSGSGETGELFF
TGTGCCAGCAGCGGTTCAGGGGAAACCGGGGAGCTGTTTTTT
>NA|TRBV18|NA|TRBJ2-7
CASSPRAGSLSLVFYEQYF
TGTGCCAGCTCACCAAGGGCGGGCAGCCTCAGTTTGGTATTCTACGAGCAGTACTTC
>NA|TRBV7-2|NA|TRBJ2-2
CASSLLNTGELFF
TGTGCCAGCAGCTTACTCAACACCGGGGAGCTGTTTTTT
>NA|TRBV6-5|NA|TRBJ1-1
CASGRGTEAFF
TGTGCCTCCGGCAGGGGCACTGAAGCTTTCTTT
>few|TRBV7-8|NA|TRBJ1-2
CASSSNRVVYGYTF
TGTGCCAGCAGCTCAAACAGGGTTGTCTATGGCTACACCTTC
>NA|TRBV4-2|NA|TRBJ2-1
CASSGGGGTYNEQFF
TGTGCCAGCAGCGGAGGGGGGGGTACCTACAATGAGCAGTTCTTC
>NA|TRBV29-1|TRBD1|TRBJ1-2
CSVGEGDRGRSYGYTF
TGCAGCGTTGGAGAGGGGGACAGGGGGCGCAGCTATGGCTACACCTTC
>NA|TRBV7-9|TRBD1|TRBJ1-1
CASSSPRGPMNTEAFF
TGTGCCAGCAGCTCCCCCAGGGGGCCAATGAACACTGAAGCTTTCTTT
>NA|TRBV5-6|NA|TRBJ1-1
CASSLSFATGTEAFF
TGTGCCAGCAGCTTGAGTTTCGCAACCGGCACTGAAGCTTTCTTT
>NA|TRBV18|TRBD2|TRBJ2-7
CASSLGTSAHEQYF
TGTGCCAGCTCACTGGGGACTAGCGCGCACGAGCAGTACTTC
>NA|TRBV6-4|NA|TRBJ2-3
CASSDYFTDTQYF
TGTGCCAGCAGTGATTACTTCACAGATACGCAGTATTTT
>NA|TRBV5-4|NA|TRBJ2-3
CASSLGHTSTDTQYF
TGTGCCAGCAGCTTGGGCCATACTAGCACAGATACGCAGTATTTT
>NA|TRBV19|NA|TRBJ1-1
CASSRPADSRWVNTEAFF
TGTGCCAGTAGTAGACCCGCGGACAGTCGGTGGGTGAACACTGAAGCTTTCTTT
>many|TRBV14|NA|TRBJ2-7
CASSHGYEQYF
TGTGCCAGCAGCCACGGTTACGAGCAGTACTTC
>NA|TRBV3-1/TRBV3-2|TRBD2|TRBJ2-3
CASSQVGGKGTDTQYF
TGTGCCAGCAGCCAGGTCGGGGGGAAGGGCACAGATACGCAGTATTTT
>NA|TRBV14|TRBD2|TRBJ2-1
CASSQLRGDPSSYNEQFF
TGTGCCAGCAGCCAATTGCGGGGGGACCCGAGCTCCTACAATGAGCAGTTCTTC
>NA|TRBV28|NA|TRBJ2-7
CASSPRVSLADPGEQYF
TGTGCCAGCAGTCCCCGTGTATCACTAGCCGACCCTGGCGAGCAGTACTTC
>NA|TRBV4-3|NA|TRBJ2-6
CASSPGAGANVLTF
TGCGCCAGCAGCCCCGGGGCTGGGGCCAACGTCCTGACTTTC
>NA|TRBV7-7|NA|TRBJ1-3
CASSLVEGNTIYF
TGTGCCAGCAGCTTAGTGGAGGGAAACACCATATATTTT
>NA|TRBV10-3|TRBD1|TRBJ1-2
CAISEKAGGGNYGYTF
TGTGCCATCAGTGAAAAGGCAGGGGGTGGGAACTATGGCTACACCTTC
>few|TRBV7-2|TRBD2|TRBJ2-3
CASSKLAGLDTQYF
TGTGCCAGCAGCAAGCTAGCGGGATTGGATACGCAGTATTTT
>NA|TRBV11-2|TRBD1|TRBJ2-7
CASSPQGRGEQYF
TGTGCCAGCAGCCCACAGGGGCGCGGAGAGCAGTACTTC
>once|TRBV12-5|NA|TRBJ2-7
CASGLDSYYEQYF
TGTGCTAGTGGTTTGGACAGTTACTACGAGCAGTACTTC
>NA|TRBV24-1|NA|TRBJ1-4
CATGLMATNEKLFF
TGTGCCACCGGCCTTATGGCAACTAATGAAAAACTGTTTTTT
>NA|TRBV5-4|NA|TRBJ2-5
CASSLLGETQYF
TGTGCCAGCAGCTTACTAGGAGAGACCCAGTACTTC
>NA|TRBV24-1|TRBD2|TRBJ2-1
CATSDLKGAGPWTEQFF
TGTGCCACCAGTGATTTGAAGGGAGCGGGGCCATGGACTGAGCAGTTCTTC
>NA|TRBV4-1|NA|TRBJ1-6
CASSLGGRSPLHF
TGCGCCAGCAGTCTAGGAGGCAGGTCACCCCTCCACTTT
>once|TRBV3-1/TRBV3-2|NA|TRBJ2-5
CASSEVAYQETQYF
TGTGCCAGCAGCGAGGTAGCCTACCAAGAGACCCAGTACTTC
>NA|TRBV19|TRBD1|TRBJ1-6
CASRPDRDSPLHF
TGTGCCAGTAGACCGGACAGGGACTCACCCCTCCACTTT
>NA|TRBV6-1|TRBD2|TRBJ2-5
CASSDWTSGGGRETQYF
TGTGCCAGCAGTGACTGGACTAGCGGGGGGGGCAGGGAGACCCAGTACTTC
>NA|TRBV3-1/TRBV3-2|TRBD2|TRBJ2-2
CASSHTGASGGTGTGELFF
TGTGCCAGCAGCCATACAGGGGCTAGCGGGGGAACCGGGACCGGGGAGCTGTTTTTT
>NA|TRBV19|NA|TRBJ1-4
CASSPTPARSGTTNEKLFF
TGTGCCAGTAGCCCAACACCAGCAAGGAGCGGGACAACTAATGAAAAACTGTTTTTT